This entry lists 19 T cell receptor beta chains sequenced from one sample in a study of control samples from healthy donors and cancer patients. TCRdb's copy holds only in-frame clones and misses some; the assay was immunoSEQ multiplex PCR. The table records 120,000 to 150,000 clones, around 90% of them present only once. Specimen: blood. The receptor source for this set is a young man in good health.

CDR3 loop: CASSSISPLEQYF. CDR3 bases: TGTGCCAGCAGCTCAATTTCCCCTCTTGAGCAGTACTTC. The chain couples TRBV7-2 to TRBJ2-7; no reliable D call. The CDR3 runs to 13 residues. CDR1 and CDR2 from the germline V gene are SGHTA and FQGNSA. Trimming stripped 4 bases from V and 7 bases from J, with 14 bases between.

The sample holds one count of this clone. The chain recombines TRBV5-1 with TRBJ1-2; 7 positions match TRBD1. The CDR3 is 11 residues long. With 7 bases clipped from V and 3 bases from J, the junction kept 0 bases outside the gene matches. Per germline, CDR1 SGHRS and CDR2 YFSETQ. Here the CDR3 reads CASGTDYGYTF. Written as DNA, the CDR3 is TGCGCCAGCGGGACAGACTATGGCTACACCTTC. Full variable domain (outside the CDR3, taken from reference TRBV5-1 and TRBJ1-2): KAGVTQTPRYLIKTRGQQVTLSCSPISGHRSVSWYQQTPGQGLQFLFEYFSETQRNKGNFPGRFSGRQFSNSRSEMNVSTLELGDSALYLCASGTDYGYTFGSGTRLTVV.

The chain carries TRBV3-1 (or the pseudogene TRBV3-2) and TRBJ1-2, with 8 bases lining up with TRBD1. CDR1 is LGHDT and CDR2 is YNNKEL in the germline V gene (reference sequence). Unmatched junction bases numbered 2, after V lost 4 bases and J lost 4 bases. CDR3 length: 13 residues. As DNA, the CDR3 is TGTGCCAGCAGCCGCACAGGGGGCTATGGCTACACCTTC. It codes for CASSRTGGYGYTF.

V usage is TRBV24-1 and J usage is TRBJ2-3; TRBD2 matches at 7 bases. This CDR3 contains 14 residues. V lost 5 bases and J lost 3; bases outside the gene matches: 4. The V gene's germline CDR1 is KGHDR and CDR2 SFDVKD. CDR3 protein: CATSAIGGTDTQYF. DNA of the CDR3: TGTGCCACCAGTGCGATCGGGGGGACAGATACGCAGTATTTT.

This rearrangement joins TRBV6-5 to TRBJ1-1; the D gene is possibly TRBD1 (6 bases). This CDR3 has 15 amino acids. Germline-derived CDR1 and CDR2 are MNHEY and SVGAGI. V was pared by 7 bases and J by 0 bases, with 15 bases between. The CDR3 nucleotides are TGTGCCAGCACCCAAAGACAGGCAATGAACACTGAAGCTTTCTTT. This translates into CASTQRQAMNTEAFF.

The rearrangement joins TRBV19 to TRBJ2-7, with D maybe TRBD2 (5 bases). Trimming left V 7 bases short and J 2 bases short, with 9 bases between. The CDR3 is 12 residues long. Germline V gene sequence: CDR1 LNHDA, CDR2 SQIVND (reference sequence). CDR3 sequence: CASTGRAYEQYF. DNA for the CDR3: TGTGCCAGTACTGGGCGGGCCTACGAGCAGTACTTC.

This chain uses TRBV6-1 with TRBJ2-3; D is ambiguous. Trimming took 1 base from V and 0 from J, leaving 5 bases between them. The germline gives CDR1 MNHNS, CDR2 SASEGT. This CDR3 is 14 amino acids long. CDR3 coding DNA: TGTGCCAGCAGTGAAGGGCCGAGCACAGATACGCAGTATTTT. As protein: CASSEGPSTDTQYF.

The CDR3 coding sequence is TGTGCCACCGGCCGAAGACCAAGCAATCAGCCCCAGCATTTT. Residues: CATGRRPSNQPQHF. The V call is TRBV15, the J call TRBJ1-5; D is uncertain. Germline assignment: CDR1 LNHNV and CDR2 YYDKDF (reference sequence). This CDR3 comprises 14 residues. V was trimmed by 8 bases and J by 1 base, leaving 12 bases between them.

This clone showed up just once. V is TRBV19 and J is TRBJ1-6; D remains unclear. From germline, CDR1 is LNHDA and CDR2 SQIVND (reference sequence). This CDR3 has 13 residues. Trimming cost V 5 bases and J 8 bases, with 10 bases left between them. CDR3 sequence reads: CASSAVVDSPLHF. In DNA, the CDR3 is TGTGCCAGTAGTGCGGTTGTTGATTCACCCCTCCACTTT.

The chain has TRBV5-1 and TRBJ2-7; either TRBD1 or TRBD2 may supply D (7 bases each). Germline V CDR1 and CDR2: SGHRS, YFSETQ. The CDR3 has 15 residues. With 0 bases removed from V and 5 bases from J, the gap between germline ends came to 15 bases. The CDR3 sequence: CASSLDSSGTDEQYF. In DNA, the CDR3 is TGCGCCAGCAGCTTGGATTCGAGCGGGACAGACGAGCAGTACTTC.

The CDR3 is CASSAASYHQPQHF. The CDR3 bases are TGTGCCAGCAGTGCCGCCTCGTATCATCAGCCCCAGCATTTT. The rearrangement links TRBV28 to TRBJ1-5; D ambiguous. Trimming stripped 5 bases from V and 5 bases from J, with 13 bases between. CDR1 MDHEN and CDR2 SYDVKM come from the germline V gene. CDR3 length equals 14 residues.

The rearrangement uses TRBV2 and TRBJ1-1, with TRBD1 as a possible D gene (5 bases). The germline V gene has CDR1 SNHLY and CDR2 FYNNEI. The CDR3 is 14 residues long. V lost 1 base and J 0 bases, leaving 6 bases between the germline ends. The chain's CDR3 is CASSEGTMNTEAFF. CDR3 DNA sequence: TGTGCCAGCAGTGAAGGGACAATGAACACTGAAGCTTTCTTT.

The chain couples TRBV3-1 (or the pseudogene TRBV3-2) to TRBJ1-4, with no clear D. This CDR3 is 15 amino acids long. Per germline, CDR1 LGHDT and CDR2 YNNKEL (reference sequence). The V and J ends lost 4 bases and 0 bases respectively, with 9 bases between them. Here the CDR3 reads CASSPRIATNEKLFF. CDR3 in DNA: TGTGCCAGCAGCCCCCGGATTGCAACTAATGAAAAACTGTTTTTT.

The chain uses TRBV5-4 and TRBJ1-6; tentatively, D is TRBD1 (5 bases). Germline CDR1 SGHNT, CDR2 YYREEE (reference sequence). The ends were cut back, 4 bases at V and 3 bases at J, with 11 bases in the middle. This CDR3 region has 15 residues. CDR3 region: CASSLRASYNSPLHF. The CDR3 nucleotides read TGTGCCAGCAGCCTCAGGGCTAGCTATAATTCACCCCTCCACTTT. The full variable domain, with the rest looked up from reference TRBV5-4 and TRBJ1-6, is ETGVTQSPTHLIKTRGQQVTLRCSSQSGHNTVSWYQQALGQGPQFIFQYYREEENGRGNFPPRFSGLQFPNYSSELNVNALELDDSALYLCASSLRASYNSPLHFGNGTRLTVT.

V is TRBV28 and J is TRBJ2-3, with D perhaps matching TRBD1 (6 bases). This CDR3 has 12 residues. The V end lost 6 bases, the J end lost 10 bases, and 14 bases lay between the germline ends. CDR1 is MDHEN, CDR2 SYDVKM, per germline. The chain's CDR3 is CASSPQGKAQYF. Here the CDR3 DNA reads TGTGCCAGCAGCCCCCAGGGGAAAGCGCAGTATTTT.

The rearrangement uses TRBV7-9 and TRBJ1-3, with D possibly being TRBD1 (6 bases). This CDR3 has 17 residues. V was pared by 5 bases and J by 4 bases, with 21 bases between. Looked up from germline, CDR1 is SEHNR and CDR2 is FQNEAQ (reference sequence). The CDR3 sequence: CASSPAGKGTRGNTIYF. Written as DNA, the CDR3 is TGTGCCAGCAGCCCCGCGGGGAAGGGGACAAGGGGAAACACCATATATTTT.

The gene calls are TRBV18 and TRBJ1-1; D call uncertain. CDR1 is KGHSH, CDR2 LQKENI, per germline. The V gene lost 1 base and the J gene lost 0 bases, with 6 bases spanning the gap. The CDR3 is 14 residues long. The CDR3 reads CASSPQTLNTEAFF. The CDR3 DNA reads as TGTGCCAGCTCACCACAGACCCTGAACACTGAAGCTTTCTTT. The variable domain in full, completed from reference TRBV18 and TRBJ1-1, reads NAGVMQNPRHLVRRRGQEARLRCSPMKGHSHVYWYRQLPEEGLKFMVYLQKENIIDESGMPKERFSAEFPKEGPSILRIQQVVRGDSAAYFCASSPQTLNTEAFFGQGTRLTVV.

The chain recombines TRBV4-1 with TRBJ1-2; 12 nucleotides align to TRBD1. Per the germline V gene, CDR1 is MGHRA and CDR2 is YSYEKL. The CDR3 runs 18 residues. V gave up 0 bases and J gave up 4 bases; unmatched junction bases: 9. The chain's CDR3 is CASSQDRDRGRGGYGYTF. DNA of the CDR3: TGCGCCAGCAGCCAAGATCGGGACAGGGGGCGCGGGGGCTATGGCTACACCTTC.

The CDR3 DNA is TGTGCCAGCAGGGGAAGAGGGAGCACAGATACGCAGTATTTT. This sequence encodes CASRGRGSTDTQYF. V is TRBV6-6 and J is TRBJ2-3; maybe TRBD2 (5 bases). The germline V and J ends were trimmed by 6 bases and 0 bases, with 10 bases remaining between them. Germline CDR1 is MNHNY and CDR2 is SVGAGI (reference sequence). There are 14 residues in the CDR3.